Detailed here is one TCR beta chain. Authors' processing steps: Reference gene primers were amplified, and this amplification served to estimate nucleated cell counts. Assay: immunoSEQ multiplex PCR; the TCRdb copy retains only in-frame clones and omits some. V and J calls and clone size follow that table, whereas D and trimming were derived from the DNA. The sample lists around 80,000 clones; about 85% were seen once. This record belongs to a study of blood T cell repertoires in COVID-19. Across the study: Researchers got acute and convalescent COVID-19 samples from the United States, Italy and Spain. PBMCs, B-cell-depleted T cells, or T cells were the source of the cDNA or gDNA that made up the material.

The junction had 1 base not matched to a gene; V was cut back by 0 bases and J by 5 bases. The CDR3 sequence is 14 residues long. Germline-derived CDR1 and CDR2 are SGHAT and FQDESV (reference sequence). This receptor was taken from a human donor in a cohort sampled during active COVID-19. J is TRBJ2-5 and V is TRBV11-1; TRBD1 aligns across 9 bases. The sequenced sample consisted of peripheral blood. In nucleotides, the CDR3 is TGTGCCAGCAGCTTAGCTGGACAGGGGGAGACCCAGTACTTC. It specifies CASSLAGQGETQYF. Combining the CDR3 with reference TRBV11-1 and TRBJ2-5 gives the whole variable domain EAEVAQSPRYKITEKSQAVAFWCDPISGHATLYWYRQILGQGPELLVQFQDESVVDDSQLPKDRFSAERLKGVDSTLKIQPAELGDSAMYLCASSLAGQGETQYFGPGTRLLVL.